The 20 T cell receptor beta chains given below trace back to one sample, sequenced in a study of OX40 agonist ivuxolimab in advanced cancers. Assay: immunoSEQ multiplex PCR; the TCRdb copy retains only in-frame clones and omits some. Seen here are around 60,000 clones, 77% observed once, and the top ten hold 6.3%. The sequenced sample was CD4+ or CD8+ T cells sorted from blood, obtained in a trial of the OX40 agonist ivuxolimab. These TCRs come from an adult with an advanced solid tumor such as melanoma, head and neck, liver or kidney cancer.

The rearrangement uses TRBV9 and TRBJ1-2; 9 nucleotides match TRBD1. Germline values: CDR1 SGDLS, CDR2 YYNGEE. J was trimmed by 6 bases and V by 4 bases; bases with no gene match: 7. This CDR3 spans 14 amino acids. The CDR3 here is CASSSLTGGNGYTF. The CDR3 DNA reads TGTGCCAGCAGCTCTCTTACAGGGGGCAATGGCTACACCTTC.

This clone was seen more than once but under ten times. The rearrangement uses TRBV19 and TRBJ2-7, with 8 bases identical to TRBD2. This CDR3 comprises 15 residues. Germline lookup yields CDR1 LNHDA and CDR2 SQIVND (reference sequence). After removal of 5 bases from V and 2 bases from J, the junction contained 8 bases not matched to a gene. CDR3 in amino acids: CASSLLSGGTYEQYF. For the CDR3, the DNA is TGTGCCAGTAGTTTGCTGAGCGGGGGAACCTACGAGCAGTACTTC.

This chain links TRBV19 with TRBJ2-1, with D maybe TRBD1 (5 bases). The ends were cut back, 8 bases at V and 4 bases at J, with 12 bases in the middle. Looked up from germline, CDR1 is LNHDA and CDR2 is SQIVND (reference sequence). The CDR3 sequence is 13 residues long. In DNA, the CDR3 is TGTGCCAGTCAGAGGACATCTTACAATGAGCAGTTCTTC. As protein: CASQRTSYNEQFF. The full variable domain, its missing parts supplied by reference TRBV19 and TRBJ2-1, is DGGITQSPKYLFRKEGQNVTLSCEQNLNHDAMYWYRQDPGQGLRLIYYSQIVNDFQKGDIAEGYSVSREKKESFPLTVTSAQKNPTAFYLCASQRTSYNEQFFGPGTRLTVL.

V gene TRBV11-2 combines with J gene TRBJ1-1; tentative D call: TRBD1 (5 bases). This CDR3 contains 16 residues. Trimming cost V 4 bases and J 4 bases, with 19 bases left between them. Germline CDR1 reads SGHAT; CDR2 reads FQNNGV. The CDR3 spells CASSSVWAGRGTEAFF. In DNA, the CDR3 is TGTGCCAGCAGCTCCGTGTGGGCAGGGAGAGGCACTGAAGCTTTCTTT.

The chain couples TRBV19 to TRBJ1-2; 9 bases are a match to TRBD1. This CDR3 contains 14 residues. Germline CDR1 is LNHDA and CDR2 is SQIVND (reference sequence). After removal of 6 bases from V and 8 bases from J, the junction contained 10 bases not matched to a gene. The CDR3 is CASRKGQGMRGYTF. Written as DNA, the CDR3 is TGTGCCAGTAGGAAAGGACAGGGGATGAGGGGCTACACCTTC.

The rearrangement links TRBV9 to TRBJ1-1, with D tentatively TRBD1 (6 bases). CDR3 size: 15 residues. Germline loops: CDR1 SGDLS, CDR2 YYNGEE. Trimming left V 2 bases short and J 3 bases short, with 14 bases between. The CDR3 region has the DNA TGTGCCAGCAGCGTGTACAGGGATGGGGACACTGAAGCTTTCTTT. This codes for CASSVYRDGDTEAFF.

This chain links TRBV18 with TRBJ2-7, with 8 nucleotides matching TRBD2. Germline loops: CDR1 KGHSH, CDR2 LQKENI. This CDR3 has 14 amino acids. The V segment lost 3 bases and the J segment 0 bases; nucleotides outside the gene matches: 1. CDR3 loop: CASSPGTSSYEQYF. CDR3 in DNA: TGTGCCAGCTCACCGGGGACTAGCTCCTACGAGCAGTACTTC.

The chain employs TRBV19 and TRBJ2-1; 7 nucleotides agree with TRBD1. Germline V gene sequence: CDR1 LNHDA, CDR2 SQIVND (reference sequence). This CDR3 spans 14 amino acids. Trimming removed 10 bases from V and 0 bases from J; junction bases left unmatched: 6. CDR3 in DNA: TGTGCCACGACAGGGCAGAGCTCCTACAATGAGCAGTTCTTC. It encodes CATTGQSSYNEQFF.

This rearrangement joins TRBV6-5 to TRBJ2-5; possibly TRBD2 for D (6 bases). The CDR3 loop spans 14 amino acids. Germline V gene sequence: CDR1 MNHEY, CDR2 SVGAGI. Trimming pared 7 bases from V and 2 bases from J, leaving 14 bases between. The CDR3 DNA reads as TGTGCCAGCACAGCAGGGACTCGGCAAGAGACCCAGTACTTC. Translating it yields CASTAGTRQETQYF.

The count of this clone is one. The chain carries TRBV9 and TRBJ2-5, with TRBD2 matching 12 bases. J gave up 4 bases and V 2 bases, and 9 bases lay outside the gene matches. CDR3 length: 17 residues. Per the germline V gene, CDR1 is SGDLS and CDR2 is YYNGEE. This chain's CDR3 is CASSVHPPGLAGETQYF. CDR3 nucleotide sequence: TGTGCCAGCAGCGTCCACCCCCCGGGACTAGCGGGAGAGACCCAGTACTTC.

The chain links TRBV7-8 to TRBJ2-7, with D maybe TRBD1 (5 bases). The CDR3 has 15 amino acids. Trimming left V 0 bases short and J 5 bases short, with 14 bases between. Looked up from germline, CDR1 is SGHVS and CDR2 is FQNEAQ. The CDR3 bases are TGTGCCAGCAGCTTAGCGCGAAGGGGCATCGACGAGCAGTACTTC. Translated, it gives CASSLARRGIDEQYF.

The V call is TRBV2, the J call TRBJ1-5; D unclear. The V end lost 7 bases, the J end lost 0 bases, and 7 bases lay between the germline ends. CDR1 and CDR2 from the germline V gene are SNHLY and FYNNEI. The length of the CDR3 is 13 residues. In nucleotides, the CDR3 is TGTGCCAGCACGGCCGATAGCAATCAGCCCCAGCATTTT. Protein: CASTADSNQPQHF.

This chain connects TRBV7-3 to TRBJ2-2, with TRBD2 as a possible D gene (6 bases). V was shortened by 5 bases and J by 1 base, with 11 bases between the two germline ends. The length of the CDR3 is 15 residues. CDR1 is SGHTA, CDR2 FQGTGA, per germline. This CDR3 is CASSPRRENTGELFF. The CDR3 DNA reads TGTGCCAGCAGCCCTCGGCGGGAGAACACCGGGGAGCTGTTTTTT. Together with reference TRBV7-3 and TRBJ2-2, the CDR3 gives the full variable domain: GAGVSQTPSNKVTEKGKYVELRCDPISGHTALYWYRQSLGQGPEFLIYFQGTGAADDSGLPNDRFFAVRPEGSVSTLKIQRTERGDSAVYLCASSPRRENTGELFFGEGSRLTVL.

V usage is TRBV5-4 and J usage is TRBJ2-1; D may be TRBD1 or TRBD2 (6 bases each). The V and J ends lost 6 bases and 8 bases respectively, with 24 bases between them. The length of the CDR3 is 16 residues. Germline V gene data show CDR1 as SGHNT and CDR2 as YYREEE (reference sequence). CDR3: CASILDGGSLRDEQFF. The CDR3 coding sequence is TGTGCCAGCATCCTTGACGGGGGCAGCCTAAGGGATGAGCAGTTCTTC.

V gene TRBV5-6 combines with J gene TRBJ2-6; no clear D. Germline V gives CDR1 SGHDT, CDR2 YYEEEE. Trimming took 2 bases from V and 0 from J, leaving 6 bases between them. The length of the CDR3 is 15 residues. CDR3 region: CASSFRRSGANVLTF. The CDR3 DNA reads as TGTGCCAGCAGCTTTCGGCGCTCTGGGGCCAACGTCCTGACTTTC.

The sample holds a few counts of this clone. The genes are TRBV4-1 and TRBJ1-2; weak D call: TRBD1 (6 bases). There are 14 residues in the CDR3. Germline V gene lookup returns CDR1 MGHRA and CDR2 YSYEKL. V gave up 3 bases and J gave up 6 bases, with 14 bases separating them. The CDR3 bases are TGCGCCAGCAGCCACCCGAGACAGGACCATGGCTACACCTTC. As protein: CASSHPRQDHGYTF.

V gene TRBV19 combines with J gene TRBJ1-5, with D unclear. Trimming stripped 3 bases from V and 4 bases from J, with 7 bases between. This CDR3 region has 13 residues. CDR1 is LNHDA and CDR2 is SQIVND in the germline V gene (reference sequence). The CDR3, as DNA: TGTGCCAGTAGTATTGACGGGAATCAGCCCCAGCATTTT. This sequence encodes CASSIDGNQPQHF.

In this sample, this clone turned up a few times. J is TRBJ2-1 and V is TRBV7-3; TRBD2 matches at 9 bases. This CDR3 is 15 amino acids long. V dropped 5 bases and J dropped 14; count of bases not matched to a gene: 16. CDR1 is SGHTA and CDR2 is FQGTGA in the germline V gene. The CDR3 loop reads CASSPKGSSGSLKFF. The CDR3, as DNA: TGTGCCAGCAGCCCTAAGGGGAGTAGCGGGAGCCTCAAGTTCTTC.

The chain couples TRBV5-1 to TRBJ1-4; D remains ambiguous. V lost 2 bases and J lost 0, with 11 bases in between. CDR1 is SGHRS, CDR2 YFSETQ, per germline. The CDR3 sequence is 16 residues long. The CDR3 bases are TGCGCCAGCAGCTTACGTACAGCCGCAACTAATGAAAAACTGTTTTTT. This translates into CASSLRTAATNEKLFF.

This chain connects TRBV5-1 to TRBJ2-5, with 7 bases matching TRBD1. The CDR3 extends over 12 amino acids. J gave up 12 bases and V 0 bases, and 5 bases lay outside the gene matches. Germline CDR1 SGHRS, CDR2 YFSETQ. As DNA, the CDR3 is TGCGCCAGCAGCTTGGCGACAGGGAAAAAGTACTTC. Protein product: CASSLATGKKYF.